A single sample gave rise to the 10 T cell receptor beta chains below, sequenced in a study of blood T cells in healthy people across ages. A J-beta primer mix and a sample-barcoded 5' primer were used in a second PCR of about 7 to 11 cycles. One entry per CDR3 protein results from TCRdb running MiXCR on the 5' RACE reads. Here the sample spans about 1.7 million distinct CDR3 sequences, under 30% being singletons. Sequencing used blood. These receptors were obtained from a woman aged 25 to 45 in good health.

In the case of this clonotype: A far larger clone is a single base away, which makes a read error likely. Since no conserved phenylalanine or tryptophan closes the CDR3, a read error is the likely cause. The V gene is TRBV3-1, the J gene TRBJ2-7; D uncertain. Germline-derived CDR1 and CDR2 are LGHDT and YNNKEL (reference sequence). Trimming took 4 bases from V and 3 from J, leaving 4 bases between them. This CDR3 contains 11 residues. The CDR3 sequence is CASSLHYEQYL. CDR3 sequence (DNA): TGTGCCAGCAGCCTCCACTACGAGCAGTACTTA.

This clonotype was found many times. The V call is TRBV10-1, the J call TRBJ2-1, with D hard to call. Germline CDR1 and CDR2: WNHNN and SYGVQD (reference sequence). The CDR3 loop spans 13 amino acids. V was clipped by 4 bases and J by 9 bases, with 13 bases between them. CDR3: CASSVGPASEQFF. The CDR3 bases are TGCGCCAGCAGTGTCGGACCCGCGAGTGAGCAGTTCTTC.

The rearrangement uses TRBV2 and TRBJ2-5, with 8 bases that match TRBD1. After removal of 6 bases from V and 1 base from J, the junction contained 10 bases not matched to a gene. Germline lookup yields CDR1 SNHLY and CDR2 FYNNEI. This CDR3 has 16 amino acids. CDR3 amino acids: CASREIPGTGQETQYF. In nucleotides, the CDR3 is TGTGCCAGCAGAGAGATCCCCGGGACAGGCCAAGAGACCCAGTACTTC.

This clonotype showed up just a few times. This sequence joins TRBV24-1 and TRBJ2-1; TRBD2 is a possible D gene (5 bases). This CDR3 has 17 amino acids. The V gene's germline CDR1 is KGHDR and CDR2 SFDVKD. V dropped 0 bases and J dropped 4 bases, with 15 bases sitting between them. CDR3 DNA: TGTGCCACCAGTGATTTGAAATCCAGCGGAGCTTACAATGAGCAGTTCTTC. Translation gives CATSDLKSSGAYNEQFF.

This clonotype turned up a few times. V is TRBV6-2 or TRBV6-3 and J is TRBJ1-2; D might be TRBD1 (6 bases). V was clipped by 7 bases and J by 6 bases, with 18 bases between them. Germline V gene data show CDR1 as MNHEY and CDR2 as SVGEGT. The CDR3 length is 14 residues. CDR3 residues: CASTRRAGENGYTF. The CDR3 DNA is TGTGCCAGCACCCGGCGGGCAGGGGAGAATGGCTACACCTTC.

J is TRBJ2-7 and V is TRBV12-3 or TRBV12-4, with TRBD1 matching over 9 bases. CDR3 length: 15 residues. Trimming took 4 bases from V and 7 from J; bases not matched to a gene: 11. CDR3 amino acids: CASSSRPDRGSEQYF. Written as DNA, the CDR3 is TGTGCCAGCAGTTCCCGACCTGACAGGGGGAGTGAGCAGTACTTC.

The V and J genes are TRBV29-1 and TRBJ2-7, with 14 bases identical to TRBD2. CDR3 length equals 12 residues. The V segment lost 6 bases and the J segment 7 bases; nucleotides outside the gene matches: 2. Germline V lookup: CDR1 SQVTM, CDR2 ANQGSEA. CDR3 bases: TGCAGCGTCCGGACTAGCGGGGGGGAGCAGTACTTC. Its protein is CSVRTSGGEQYF.

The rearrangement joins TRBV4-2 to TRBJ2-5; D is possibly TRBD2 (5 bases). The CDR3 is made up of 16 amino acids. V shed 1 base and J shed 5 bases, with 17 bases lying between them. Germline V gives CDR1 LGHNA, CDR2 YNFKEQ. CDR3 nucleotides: TGTGCCAGCAGCCAAGCGGAAGGGCGGGTAATGGAGACCCAGTACTTC. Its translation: CASSQAEGRVMETQYF.

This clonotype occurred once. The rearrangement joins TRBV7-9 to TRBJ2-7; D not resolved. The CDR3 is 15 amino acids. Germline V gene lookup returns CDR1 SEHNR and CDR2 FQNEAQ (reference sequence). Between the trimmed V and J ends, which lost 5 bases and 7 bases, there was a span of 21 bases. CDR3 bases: TGTGCCAGCAGCAAATGGGAAAGAAGTAGGAATGAGCAGTACTTC. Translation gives CASSKWERSRNEQYF.

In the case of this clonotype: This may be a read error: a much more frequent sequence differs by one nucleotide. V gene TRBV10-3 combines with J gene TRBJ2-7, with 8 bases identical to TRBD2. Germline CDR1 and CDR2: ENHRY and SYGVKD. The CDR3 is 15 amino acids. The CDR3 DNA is TGTACCATCAGTGACGGGTTAGCGGGGAAATACGAGCAGTACTTC. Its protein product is CTISDGLAGKYEQYF.